This TCR beta chain originates from a study of T cell responses to AZD1222 COVID-19 vaccine. Broader study findings: Baseline seropositivity characterized only a handful of AZD1222 recipients. Distributed over spike, vaccine-associated CD4 TCRs predominated at 160-218 and 743-854.

Using immunoSEQ multiplex PCR, the repertoire was profiled, and TCRdb retains in-frame clones only, with some absent. The repertoire holds approximately 110,000 clones, about nine tenths seen once, with about 4.2% in the top ten. A single count supports this clone. Its cognate antigen is unknown. The sequenced sample was peripheral blood, obtained on day 0 of AZD1222 vaccination. This receptor was obtained from an adult in good health.

The DNA of the CDR3 is TGTGCCAGCAGTTCCCTGGGGCAGGGGGGGACTGAAGCTTTCTTT. This encodes CASSSLGQGGTEAFF. The chain joins TRBV28 to TRBJ1-1; the match to TRBD1 covers 7 bases. The trim removed 4 bases at V and 5 bases at J, leaving 10 bases unmatched. The CDR3 loop spans 15 amino acids. Germline V gene sequence: CDR1 MDHEN, CDR2 SYDVKM.